The T cell receptor (beta chain) under discussion was sequenced for a study of blood T cell repertoires in COVID-19. The overall study: Acute and convalescent COVID-19 samples came from the United States, Italy and Spain.

Authors' data handling: From reference gene primer amplification, estimates of nucleated cell counts were derived. Assay used: immunoSEQ multiplex PCR; TCRdb lists only in-frame clones, some missing. The V and J calls and clone size were taken over from that table, and D and trimming were inferred from the DNA. Of approximately 99,000 clones listed, 88% are singletons. Germline V lookup: CDR1 SGHVS, CDR2 FQNEAQ. V lost 1 base, J lost 0 bases, and 9 bases stayed unmatched. The CDR3 runs 17 residues. This receptor was identified in a man between 45 and 60 years old with COVID-19, enrolled during active disease. Sample: peripheral blood. V gene TRBV7-8 combines with J gene TRBJ2-7; 7 bases match TRBD2. CDR3 residues: CASSLGASGPLSYEQYF. CDR3 sequence (DNA): TGTGCCAGCAGCTTAGGGGCTAGCGGACCTCTCTCCTACGAGCAGTACTTC.